Listed below are T cell receptor beta chains from one sample, sequenced in a study of cytomegalovirus exposure and HLA in healthy donors. Profiled with immunoSEQ multiplex PCR; TCRdb holds only in-frame clones, not every one. The sample shows roughly 150,000 clones, around four fifths of them seen only once. The sequenced sample was PBMCs. The source is a boy between 2 and 10 years old in good health and CMV-seronegative. The CDR3 runs from the conserved cysteine through the conserved F or W. The D gene is left open where the match is weak. Expanded clones get a size class; other rows say once, few or many, or leave the size out.

J gene: TRBJ2-5
clone size: NA
V gene: TRBV7-2
D gene: TRBD2
CDR3 DNA: TGTGCCAGCAGCCTTCCCGGACTAGCGGGAGGGCCTGGATCAGAGACCCAGTACTTC
CDR3 protein: CASSLPGLAGGPGSETQYF

J gene: TRBJ2-7
clone size: NA
V gene: TRBV19
D gene: NA
CDR3 DNA: TGTGCCAGTAGTCAACAGGGCTCTTACGGGTACGAGCAGTACTTC
CDR3 protein: CASSQQGSYGYEQYF

J gene: TRBJ2-1
clone size: NA
V gene: TRBV27
D gene: TRBD1
CDR3 DNA: TGTGCCAGCAGTAGGACAGGGGGAAACAATGAGCAGTTCTTC
CDR3 protein: CASSRTGGNNEQFF

J gene: TRBJ1-2
clone size: NA
V gene: TRBV7-3
D gene: NA
CDR3 DNA: TGTGCCAGCAGCCCATTTGCCCGATCCGAGTCTCTCTATGGCTACACCTTC
CDR3 protein: CASSPFARSESLYGYTF

J gene: TRBJ1-4
clone size: NA
V gene: TRBV6-5
D gene: NA
CDR3 DNA: TGTGCCAGCAGTTACATCCGGGATGGGGAAAAACTGTTTTTT
CDR3 protein: CASSYIRDGEKLFF

J gene: TRBJ1-4
clone size: NA
V gene: TRBV4-1
D gene: TRBD1
CDR3 DNA: TGCGCCAGCAGCCAACTCCTGACAGGGGCGAATGAAAAACTGTTTTTT
CDR3 protein: CASSQLLTGANEKLFF

J gene: TRBJ1-3
clone size: NA
V gene: TRBV11-3
D gene: TRBD1
CDR3 DNA: TGTGCCAGCAGCTTAGTCAAAGCAGGGGGCTCTGGAAACACCATATATTTT
CDR3 protein: CASSLVKAGGSGNTIYF

J gene: TRBJ2-1
clone size: NA
V gene: TRBV5-4
D gene: NA
CDR3 DNA: TGTGCCAGCAGCCCCCCTCCGTTGGCTAGCGTCAATGAGCAGTTCTTC
CDR3 protein: CASSPPPLASVNEQFF

J gene: TRBJ1-2
clone size: NA
V gene: TRBV7-9
D gene: TRBD1
CDR3 DNA: TGTGCCAGCAGCCCGACAGGGGATGGCTACACCTTC
CDR3 protein: CASSPTGDGYTF

J gene: TRBJ2-7
clone size: NA
V gene: TRBV2
D gene: TRBD2
CDR3 DNA: TGTGCCAGCAGTGAAGATTCCATCCTTAGCGGGGCTCAGCGCGAGCAGTACTTC
CDR3 protein: CASSEDSILSGAQREQYF

J gene: TRBJ2-7
clone size: NA
V gene: TRBV7-9
D gene: NA
CDR3 DNA: TGTGCCAGCAGCTCTCCCGAGGGCCGCCGCCTCCCCTACGAGCAGTACTTC
CDR3 protein: CASSSPEGRRLPYEQYF

J gene: TRBJ2-3
clone size: NA
V gene: TRBV27
D gene: TRBD2
CDR3 DNA: TGTGCCAGCAGTTTTTTCGGGGCGGGGGGCACAGATACGCAGTATTTT
CDR3 protein: CASSFFGAGGTDTQYF

J gene: TRBJ2-3
clone size: NA
V gene: TRBV4-3
D gene: TRBD1
CDR3 DNA: TGCGCCAGCAGCCTCGGGACAGTTAGCACAGATACGCAGTATTTT
CDR3 protein: CASSLGTVSTDTQYF

J gene: TRBJ2-3
clone size: NA
V gene: TRBV6-1
D gene: NA
CDR3 DNA: TGTGCCAGCACTTCCAGGGGTGCAAGCACAGATACGCAGTATTTT
CDR3 protein: CASTSRGASTDTQYF

J gene: TRBJ1-2
clone size: few
V gene: TRBV19
D gene: NA
CDR3 DNA: TGTGCCAGCCGGGGGGGGTCCTATGGCTACACCTTC
CDR3 protein: CASRGGSYGYTF

J gene: TRBJ1-1
clone size: once
V gene: TRBV10-3
D gene: TRBD1
CDR3 DNA: TGTGCCATCAGCCGGGACAGGGTCGGGAGCACTGAAGCTTTCTTT
CDR3 protein: CAISRDRVGSTEAFF

J gene: TRBJ1-4
clone size: NA
V gene: TRBV7-9
D gene: TRBD1
CDR3 DNA: TGTGCCAGCAGTTACCCGGGACAGATGGAAAAACTGTTTTTT
CDR3 protein: CASSYPGQMEKLFF

J gene: TRBJ2-3
clone size: NA
V gene: TRBV7-2
D gene: NA
CDR3 DNA: TGTGCCAGCAGCCGAAAGAGTGGCACAGATACGCAGTATTTT
CDR3 protein: CASSRKSGTDTQYF

J gene: TRBJ2-7
clone size: once
V gene: TRBV5-1
D gene: TRBD1
CDR3 DNA: TGCGCCAGCAGCTTGACAGGGACAGGGCGCGAGCAGTACTTC
CDR3 protein: CASSLTGTGREQYF

J gene: TRBJ1-5
clone size: NA
V gene: TRBV6-1
D gene: TRBD1
CDR3 DNA: TGTGCCAGCAGTGAAGGAGGATTTGGGACAGGGGTTCAGCCCCAGCATTTT
CDR3 protein: CASSEGGFGTGVQPQHF

J gene: TRBJ1-1
clone size: few
V gene: TRBV6-1
D gene: TRBD1
CDR3 DNA: TGTGCCAGCAGTGGACAGGGTTGGAACACTGAAGCTTTCTTT
CDR3 protein: CASSGQGWNTEAFF